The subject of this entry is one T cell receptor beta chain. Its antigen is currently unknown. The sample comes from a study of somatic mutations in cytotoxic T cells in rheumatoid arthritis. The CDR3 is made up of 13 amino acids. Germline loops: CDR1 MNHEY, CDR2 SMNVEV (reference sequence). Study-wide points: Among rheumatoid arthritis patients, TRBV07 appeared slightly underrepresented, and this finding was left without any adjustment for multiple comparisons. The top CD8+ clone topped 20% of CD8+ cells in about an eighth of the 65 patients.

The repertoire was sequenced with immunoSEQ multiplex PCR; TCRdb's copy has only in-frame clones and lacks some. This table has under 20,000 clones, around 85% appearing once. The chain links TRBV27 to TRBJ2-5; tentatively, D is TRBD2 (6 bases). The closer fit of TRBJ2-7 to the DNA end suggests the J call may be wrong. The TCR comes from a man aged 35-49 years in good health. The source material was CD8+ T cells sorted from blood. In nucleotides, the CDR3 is TGTGCCAGCAGTTCGACTAGCTCCTACGAGCAGTACTTC. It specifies CASSSTSSYEQYF.